This T cell receptor (beta chain) is drawn from a study of neurological immune-mediated disorders. Study results and limitations: Healthy controls had more TCR clonal expansion than multiple sclerosis, which showed the least, whereas HTLV-1-associated myelopathy showed the most.

The table lists this clonotype with many counts. Antigen unknown. Just one base apart from a much larger clone, this may be a read error. The unsorted libraries were made from 2 million PBMCs kept at -80 C. The CDR3 loop spans 16 amino acids. In germline, CDR1 is MDHEN, CDR2 SYDVKM. Synthesis of cDNA was performed by 5'RACE using 10-nucleotide random UMIs. The output of every sequencing run, over 170 million TCR-beta sequences, came from 15-18 subjects. From the 5' RACE reads, TCRdb called clonotypes with MiXCR, one entry per CDR3 protein. The table records tens of thousands of distinct CDR3 sequences, around 10% of them present only once.

The chain has TRBV28 and TRBJ1-5, with D perhaps TRBD1 (5 bases). Input material: PBMCs. The sequence derives from an older man with HTLV-1-associated myelopathy (HAM/TSP). CDR3 DNA: TGTGTCAGCAGTTTATGGGACCAACCCACCAATCAGCCCCAGCATTTT. As protein: CVSSLWDQPTNQPQHF.